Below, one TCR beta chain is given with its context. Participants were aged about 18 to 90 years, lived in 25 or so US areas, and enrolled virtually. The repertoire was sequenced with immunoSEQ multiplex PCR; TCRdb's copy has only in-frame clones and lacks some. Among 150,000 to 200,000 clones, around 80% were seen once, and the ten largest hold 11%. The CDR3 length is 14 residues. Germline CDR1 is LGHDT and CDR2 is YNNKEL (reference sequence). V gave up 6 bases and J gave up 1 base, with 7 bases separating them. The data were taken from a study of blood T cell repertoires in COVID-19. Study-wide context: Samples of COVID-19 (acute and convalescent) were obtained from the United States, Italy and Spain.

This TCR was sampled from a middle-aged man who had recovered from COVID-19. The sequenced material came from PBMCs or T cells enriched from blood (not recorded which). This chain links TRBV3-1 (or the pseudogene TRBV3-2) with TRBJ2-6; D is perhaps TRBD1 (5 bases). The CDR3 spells CASRGRSGANVLTF. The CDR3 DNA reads TGTGCCAGCAGGGGGCGATCTGGGGCCAACGTCCTGACTTTC.